This T cell receptor (beta chain) appears in the sequencing data of a study of blood T cell repertoires in COVID-19. Study background: Donors in the United States, Italy and Spain gave samples during acute or convalescent COVID-19. T cells, B-cell-depleted T cells, or PBMCs supplied cDNA or gDNA.

The Seattle patients, enrolled during active infection, were followed longitudinally. TCRdb's table, derived via immunoSEQ multiplex PCR, lists solely in-frame clones and lacks some. The sample lists some 350,000 clones; roughly 90% were seen once. CDR1 is LNHNV, CDR2 YYDKDF, per germline (reference sequence). The CDR3 is 15 amino acids. V was pared by 10 bases and J by 5 bases, with 7 bases of the junction left unmatched. The specimen sequenced was peripheral blood. The TCR comes from a woman between 70 and 85 years old with COVID-19, enrolled during active disease. The chain joins TRBV15 to TRBJ2-3; 15 positions match TRBD2. The CDR3 region is CARRTSGGDGDTQYF. The CDR3 nucleotides read TGTGCCAGGCGGACTAGCGGGGGGGATGGAGATACGCAGTATTTT.